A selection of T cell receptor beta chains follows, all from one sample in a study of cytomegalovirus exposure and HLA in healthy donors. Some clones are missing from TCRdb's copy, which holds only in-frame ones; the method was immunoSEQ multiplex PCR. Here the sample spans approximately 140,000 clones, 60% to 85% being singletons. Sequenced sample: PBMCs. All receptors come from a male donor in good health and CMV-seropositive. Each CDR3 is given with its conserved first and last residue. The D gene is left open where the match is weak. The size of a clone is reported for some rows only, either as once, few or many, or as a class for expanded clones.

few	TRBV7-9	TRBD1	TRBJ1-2	TGTGCCAGCAGCGCGGATACGGACAGGCACTATGGCTACACCTTC	CASSADTDRHYGYTF
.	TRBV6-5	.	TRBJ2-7	TGTGCCAGCACCCCATTCGGGACTCGCTCCTACGAGCAGTACTTC	CASTPFGTRSYEQYF
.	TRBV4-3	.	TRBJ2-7	TGCGCCAGCAGCCAAGATCTAGCGTGGGAGCAGTACTTC	CASSQDLAWEQYF
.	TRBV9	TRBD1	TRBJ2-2	TGTGCCAGCAGCGGGACAGGGGGCACCGGGGAGCTGTTTTTT	CASSGTGGTGELFF
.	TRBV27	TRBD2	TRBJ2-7	TGTGCCAGCAGTTGGACGGGGGGGGCCTACGAGCAGTACTTC	CASSWTGGAYEQYF
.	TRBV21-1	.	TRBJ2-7	TGTGCCAGCAGCAAAGCTGAGGGCACCTACGAGCAGTACTTC	CASSKAEGTYEQYF
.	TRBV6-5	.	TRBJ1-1	TGTGCCAGCATTCCAGGGGCGGGTCCGGACACTGAAGCTTTCTTT	CASIPGAGPDTEAFF
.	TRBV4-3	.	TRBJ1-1	TGCGCCAGCAGCCACCACCGCCAGGGAACTGAAGCTTTCTTT	CASSHHRQGTEAFF
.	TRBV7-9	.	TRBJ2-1	TGTGCCAGTCTCGGGACACCGACTAATGAGCAGTTCTTC	CASLGTPTNEQFF
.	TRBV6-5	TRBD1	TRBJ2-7	TGTGCCAGCCGGAGACGGGACAGGGGACCCTACGAGCAGTACTTC	CASRRRDRGPYEQYF
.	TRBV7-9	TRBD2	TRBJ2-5	TGTGCCAGCAGCTTGATGGCTAGCGGGGGGGAGACCCAGTACTTC	CASSLMASGGETQYF
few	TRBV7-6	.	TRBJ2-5	TGTGCCAGCAGCCCGAATTCGGGAACGGAGACCCAGTACTTC	CASSPNSGTETQYF
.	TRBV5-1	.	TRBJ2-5	TGCGCCAGCAGCTTGGGCGGTGGGTCCTGGGAGACCCAGTACTTC	CASSLGGGSWETQYF
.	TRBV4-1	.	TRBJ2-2	TGCGCCAGCAGCCAAGTTTCGGCCTCGCAGGGGAAGAACACCGGGGAGCTGTTTTTT	CASSQVSASQGKNTGELFF
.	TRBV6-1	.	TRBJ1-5	TGTGCCAGCAGTGAAGTTACAGCTCCAAATCAGCCCCAGCATTTT	CASSEVTAPNQPQHF
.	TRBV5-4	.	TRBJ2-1	TGTGCCAGCAGAAGTAGCGGAGGTTTGTATGAGCAGTTCTTC	CASRSSGGLYEQFF
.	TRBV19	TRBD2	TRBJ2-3	TGTGCCAGTAGTATGGGGGCTAGCGGGAGCACAGATACGCAGTATTTT	CASSMGASGSTDTQYF
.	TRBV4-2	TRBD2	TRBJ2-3	TGTGCCAGCAGCCTCGGGGGGGCATCAGATACGCAGTATTTT	CASSLGGASDTQYF
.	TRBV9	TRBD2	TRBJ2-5	TGTGCCAGCTCGGCCGGGGGGATGGAGACCCAGTACTTC	CASSAGGMETQYF
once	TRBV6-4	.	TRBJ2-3	TGTGCCAGCAGTGAGACAGGAGATACGCAGTATTTT	CASSETGDTQYF
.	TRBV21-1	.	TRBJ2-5	TGTGCCAGCAGCAATAAACAGCCGGAGTACTTC	CASSNKQPEYF
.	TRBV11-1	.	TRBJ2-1	TGTGCCAGCAGCCCCGGACAAGGTTCAAGGTCCTACAATGAGCAGTTCTTC	CASSPGQGSRSYNEQFF
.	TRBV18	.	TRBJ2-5	TGTGCCAGCTCACCACCGGGCATAGAGACCCAGTACTTC	CASSPPGIETQYF
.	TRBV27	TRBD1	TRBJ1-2	TGTGCCAGCAGTTTATCACTGCCCCGGACAGGGGGCAATGGCTACACCTTC	CASSLSLPRTGGNGYTF
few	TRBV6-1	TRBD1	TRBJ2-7	TGTGCCACCAGACAGGGTTTGTACAGTCGAGAGCAGTACTTC	CATRQGLYSREQYF
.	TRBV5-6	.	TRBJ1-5	TGTGCCAGCAGCAAGTCCGGTCTGGGGCCTTGGGCCCAGCATTTT	CASSKSGLGPWAQHF
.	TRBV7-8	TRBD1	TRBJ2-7	TGTGCCAGCAGCTTGCCCTCGACAGGGGCCCACGAGCAGTACTTC	CASSLPSTGAHEQYF
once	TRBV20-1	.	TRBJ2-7	TGCAGTGCCGCACAGGGAAACGAGCAGTACTTC	CSAAQGNEQYF
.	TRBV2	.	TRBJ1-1	TGTGCCAGCAGGAGGGCCGGTAGCTACACTGAAGCTTTCTTT	CASRRAGSYTEAFF
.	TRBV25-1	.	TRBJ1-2	TGTGCCAGCAGTGAATATTCGAGGTCCGGCTACACCTTC	CASSEYSRSGYTF
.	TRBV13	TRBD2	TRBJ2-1	TGTGCCAGCATCCCGACTAGCGGGGGCCTCAATGAGCAGTTCTTC	CASIPTSGGLNEQFF
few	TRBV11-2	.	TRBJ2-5	TGTGCCAGCCGGTTACAGGGACAAGAGACCCAGTACTTC	CASRLQGQETQYF
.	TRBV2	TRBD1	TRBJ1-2	TGTGCCAGCACCGCAGGACAGGGAGGCTACTATGGCTACACCTTC	CASTAGQGGYYGYTF
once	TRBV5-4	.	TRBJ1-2	TGTGCCAGCAGCCCGGATGGAGTAAGTGGCTACACCTTC	CASSPDGVSGYTF